Sequencing of this TCR beta chain was carried out in a study of shared clonotypes between healthy human individuals. Looked up from germline, CDR1 is MRHNA and CDR2 is SNTAGT. The CDR3 runs to 14 residues. V dropped 4 bases and J dropped 5 bases, with 12 bases sitting between them. The protocol was immunoSEQ multiplex PCR, while the TCRdb copy is restricted to in-frame clones and leaves out a portion. The table includes about 490,000 clones, around 79% detected once. This clone has only a few counts. The target antigen is unknown. General observations from the study: Clonotype sharing across donors was expected to vary with sequencing depth. Limited genetic and exposure-history diversity came from having few donors.

The V gene is TRBV6-4, the J gene TRBJ2-1; no definite D call. This TCR derives from a woman in her 40s in good health. Some clones in this sample may be carry-over from other donors' samples. The sequencing input was PBMCs. The DNA for the CDR3 is TGTGCCAGCAGTGTAGACGGACCAAACAATGAGCAGTTCTTC. This translates into CASSVDGPNNEQFF.